A single sample gave rise to the 32 T cell receptor beta chains below, sequenced in a study of cytomegalovirus exposure and HLA in healthy donors. It was with 60 Vbeta and 13 Jbeta primers that the PCR ran. Profiled with immunoSEQ multiplex PCR; TCRdb holds only in-frame clones, not every one. Of 95,000 to 150,000 clones listed, 75% to 90% were seen once; the top ten hold approximately 10%. Sequencing input: PBMCs. The receptors stem from a man aged 25 to 45 in good health and CMV-seropositive.

V is TRBV30 and J is TRBJ2-5, with D hard to call. The CDR3 length is 11 residues. With 3 bases removed from V and 3 bases from J, the gap between germline ends came to 5 bases. Germline-derived CDR1 and CDR2 are GTSNPN and SVGIG (reference sequence). CDR3 sequence (DNA): TGTGCCTGGAGACAGAAAGAGACCCAGTACTTC. Protein sequence: CAWRQKETQYF.

The chain couples TRBV9 to TRBJ1-2; D gene unclear. CDR1 is SGDLS, CDR2 YYNGEE, per germline. V lost 2 bases, J lost 1 base, and 12 bases lay in between. The CDR3 has 15 amino acids. The CDR3 sequence is CASSVREYGNYGYTF. The CDR3 region has the DNA TGTGCCAGCAGCGTCCGGGAATACGGTAACTATGGCTACACCTTC.

The V gene is TRBV5-1, the J gene TRBJ2-5, with 11 nucleotides matching TRBD2. V shed 4 bases and J 8 bases; nucleotides not matched to a gene: 10. The CDR3 consists of 15 residues. The germline V gene has CDR1 SGHRS and CDR2 YFSETQ. This chain's CDR3 is CASSTASGGRDTQYF. The DNA of the CDR3 is TGCGCCAGCAGCACCGCTAGCGGGGGGCGGGACACCCAGTACTTC.

The genes are TRBV7-9 and TRBJ1-1, with D perhaps TRBD1 (6 bases). Looked up from germline, CDR1 is SEHNR and CDR2 is FQNEAQ (reference sequence). V lost 2 bases and J 2 bases, leaving 12 bases between the germline ends. The CDR3 sequence is 15 residues long. The CDR3 protein is CASSLTDRLNTEAFF. The CDR3 coding sequence is TGTGCCAGCAGCTTAACAGACAGGCTAAACACTGAAGCTTTCTTT. The full variable domain, rest sourced from reference TRBV7-9 and TRBJ1-1, is DTGVSQNPRHKITKRGQNVTFRCDPISEHNRLYWYRQTLGQGPEFLTYFQNEAQLEKSRLLSDRFSAERPKGSFSTLEIQRTEQGDSAMYLCASSLTDRLNTEAFFGQGTRLTVV.

This chain connects TRBV10-1 to TRBJ2-7, with TRBD2 identical over 10 bases. Germline V gene data show CDR1 as WNHNN and CDR2 as SYGVQD (reference sequence). With 3 bases clipped from V and 2 bases from J, the junction kept 1 base outside the gene matches. The CDR3 loop spans 14 amino acids. The chain's CDR3 is CASSDTSGAYEQYF. CDR3 nucleotide sequence: TGCGCCAGCAGTGACACTAGCGGGGCCTACGAGCAGTACTTC.

The chain has TRBV7-2 and TRBJ2-3; TRBD2 might be the D (6 bases). The CDR3 runs to 15 residues. The germline CDR1 and CDR2 sequences are SGHTA and FQGNSA. The ends were cut back, 4 bases at V and 4 bases at J, with 15 bases in the middle. The CDR3 region has the DNA TGTGCCAGCAGCTCCCGACTAGTTCGTTCAGATACGCAGTATTTT. Encoded protein: CASSSRLVRSDTQYF.

The gene calls are TRBV2 and TRBJ1-1; the D is unclear. The V and J ends lost 0 bases and 4 bases respectively, with 9 bases between them. Germline V gene sequence: CDR1 SNHLY, CDR2 FYNNEI. This CDR3 has 14 amino acids. The CDR3 reads CASSEARVFTEAFF. CDR3 nucleotides: TGTGCCAGCAGTGAAGCCCGGGTGTTCACTGAAGCTTTCTTT.

This chain uses TRBV2 with TRBJ1-5, with TRBD1 matching 7 bases. The CDR3 consists of 12 residues. V lost 8 bases and J lost 3; bases outside the gene matches: 1. Germline assignment: CDR1 SNHLY and CDR2 FYNNEI. CDR3 nucleotides: TGTGCCAGCGGGACAGCCAATCAGCCCCAGCATTTT. This encodes CASGTANQPQHF. Together with reference TRBV2 and TRBJ1-5, the CDR3 gives the full variable domain: EPEVTQTPSHQVTQMGQEVILRCVPISNHLYFYWYRQILGQKVEFLVSFYNNEISEKSEIFDDQFSVERPDGSNFTLKIRSTKLEDSAMYFCASGTANQPQHFGDGTRLSIL.

The genes are TRBV6-1 and TRBJ2-6, with TRBD2 matching 11 bases. Per the germline V gene, CDR1 is MNHNS and CDR2 is SASEGT. After removal of 4 bases from V and 13 bases from J, the junction contained 12 bases not matched to a gene. The CDR3 runs 16 residues. The CDR3 DNA reads as TGTGCCAGCAGTGTCACTAGCGGGGGAGCTAAAGGGGTCCTGACTTTC. It is translated as CASSVTSGGAKGVLTF.

V is TRBV7-3 and J is TRBJ2-3; 8 nucleotides line up with TRBD2. The CDR3 spans 17 residues. Germline V CDR1 and CDR2: SGHTA, FQGTGA. Trimming at V came to 5 bases and at J to 6 bases, leaving 16 bases not matched to a gene. The CDR3 DNA is TGTGCCAGCAGCCTCCTGGGCGGCGGGGGGACCCCCGATACGCAGTATTTT. Its translation: CASSLLGGGGTPDTQYF.

The V and J genes are TRBV9 and TRBJ2-2; D may be TRBD2 (7 bases). Per germline, CDR1 SGDLS and CDR2 YYNGEE. Trimming took 0 bases from V and 9 from J, leaving 15 bases between them. This CDR3 has 15 amino acids. The CDR3 reads CASSVEGGAGRELFF. CDR3 in DNA: TGTGCCAGCAGCGTAGAAGGGGGGGCGGGACGGGAGCTGTTTTTT.

This clone has just one count. The chain couples TRBV5-8 to TRBJ2-1, with 11 bases that match TRBD2. The CDR3 is made up of 17 amino acids. V gave up 0 bases and J gave up 6 bases; unmatched junction bases: 8. Germline V gene data show CDR1 as SGHTS and CDR2 as YDEGEE. The CDR3 loop is CASSLGVAGGLVNEQFF. CDR3 DNA sequence: TGTGCCAGCAGCTTGGGGGTAGCGGGGGGGCTTGTCAATGAGCAGTTCTTC.

The chain carries TRBV27 and TRBJ2-3, with D possibly TRBD2 on 6 matching bases. The CDR3 has 15 residues. CDR1 is MNHEY and CDR2 is SMNVEV in the germline V gene (reference sequence). V was cut by 3 bases and J by 4 bases, with 14 bases left in between. CDR3 DNA sequence: TGTGCCAGCAGTTTGGACGTCGGCGGGGCAGATACGCAGTATTTT. This codes for CASSLDVGGADTQYF.

A note on this clone: Other DNA sequences in the same sample also yield this CDR3. This rearrangement joins TRBV19 to TRBJ1-1; no clear D. In germline, CDR1 is LNHDA, CDR2 SQIVND (reference sequence). V dropped 7 bases and J dropped 6 bases, with 15 bases sitting between them. The CDR3 is made up of 13 amino acids. The CDR3, as DNA: TGTGCCAGTATGAATCAGGCTGGCGCTGAAGCTTTCTTT. Translated: CASMNQAGAEAFF.

The chain recombines TRBV7-9 with TRBJ2-1, with 9 bases matching TRBD1. V shed 1 base, J shed 8 bases, and the junction held 9 bases outside the gene matches. The CDR3 contains 16 residues. The germline gives CDR1 SEHNR, CDR2 FQNEAQ (reference sequence). The CDR3 reads CASSLGGTGYQDEQFF. CDR3 coding DNA: TGTGCCAGCAGCTTAGGTGGGACAGGGTATCAGGATGAGCAGTTCTTC.

The V and J genes are TRBV28 and TRBJ1-1; TRBD1 is a possible D gene (6 bases). CDR3 length: 17 amino acids. Looked up from germline, CDR1 is MDHEN and CDR2 is SYDVKM. V lost 3 bases, J lost 3 bases, and 20 bases lay in between. The CDR3 DNA sequence: TGTGCCAGCAGTTTGGTCCTGACAGGAATGATGGACACTGAAGCTTTCTTT. It encodes CASSLVLTGMMDTEAFF.

The genes are TRBV6-5 and TRBJ2-7; unclear D gene. The CDR3 has 15 residues. Germline V gives CDR1 MNHEY, CDR2 SVGAGI. V was pared by 4 bases and J by 1 base, with 14 bases between. The CDR3 region has the DNA TGTGCCAGCAGTTCCCCCCGCCGGTCGTCCTACGAGCAGTACTTC. This gives the protein CASSSPRRSSYEQYF.

CDR3 region: CASSPPFQGSAEAFF. Written as DNA, the CDR3 is TGTGCCAGCTCACCGCCTTTTCAGGGGAGTGCTGAAGCTTTCTTT. The chain has TRBV18 and TRBJ1-1; D is perhaps TRBD1 (6 bases). Trimming cost V 3 bases and J 6 bases, with 17 bases left between them. The germline CDR1 and CDR2 sequences are KGHSH and LQKENI. The CDR3 consists of 15 residues.

The rearrangement uses TRBV23-1 and TRBJ1-3; D gene unclear. TRBV23-1 is identified as an open reading frame with a role that is uncertain. V was cut by 0 bases and J by 1 base, with 25 bases left in between. There are 21 residues in the CDR3. CDR3 sequence reads: CASSQSISGFSGPESGNTIYF. CDR3 nucleotide sequence: TGCGCCAGCAGTCAATCGATATCGGGTTTTAGTGGTCCAGAGTCTGGAAACACCATATATTTT.

This clone was recorded a few times. The rearrangement joins TRBV13 to TRBJ2-4, with 7 nucleotides matching TRBD1. CDR1 and CDR2 from the germline V gene are PRHDT and FYEKMQ (reference sequence). Trimming took 3 bases from V and 0 from J; bases not matched to a gene: 2. This CDR3 is built from 15 residues. The CDR3 DNA follows: TGTGCCAGCAGCTTGGGACAGTTAGCCAAAAACATTCAGTACTTC. Its translation is CASSLGQLAKNIQYF. Supplemented by reference TRBV13 and TRBJ2-4, the full variable domain reads AAGVIQSPRHLIKEKRETATLKCYPIPRHDTVYWYQQGPGQDPQFLISFYEKMQSDKGSIPDRFSAQQFSDYHSELNMSSLELGDSALYFCASSLGQLAKNIQYFGAGTRLSVL.

The count of this clone is one. CDR3 in amino acids: CAWSVASADTDTQYF. For the CDR3, the DNA is TGTGCCTGGAGTGTAGCTAGCGCGGACACAGATACGCAGTATTTT. The chain carries TRBV30 and TRBJ2-3; D is possibly TRBD2 (6 bases). With 0 bases removed from V and 2 bases from J, the gap between germline ends came to 12 bases. CDR1 and CDR2 (germline): GTSNPN, SVGIG (reference sequence). The CDR3 sequence is 15 residues long.

The genes are TRBV15 and TRBJ1-1, with D uncertain. Per germline, CDR1 LNHNV and CDR2 YYDKDF (reference sequence). CDR3 size: 16 residues. V lost 3 bases to trimming and J lost 0 bases, with 14 bases between them. As DNA, the CDR3 is TGTGCCACCAGCAGCAGACCTGGGCTGATGAACACTGAAGCTTTCTTT. It codes for CATSSRPGLMNTEAFF.

The V call is TRBV6-5, the J call TRBJ2-3; 9 bases line up with TRBD1. Germline V lookup: CDR1 MNHEY, CDR2 SVGAGI. The CDR3 runs to 15 residues. Unmatched junction bases numbered 8, after V lost 6 bases and J lost 4 bases. Here the CDR3 DNA reads TGTGCCAGCAGGACCCGGGACAGGGTGGCAGATACGCAGTATTTT. The encoded protein is CASRTRDRVADTQYF.

This clone was recorded once. V gene TRBV18 combines with J gene TRBJ2-3, with 7 bases that match TRBD1. The ends lost 3 bases at V and 4 bases at J; junction bases unmatched: 7. The CDR3 contains 15 residues. Germline CDR1 is KGHSH and CDR2 is LQKENI. The CDR3 DNA reads TGTGCCAGCTCACCCCGACAGGGAAACGCAGATACGCAGTATTTT. Protein product: CASSPRQGNADTQYF.

The chain combines TRBV7-9 with TRBJ2-7, with D possibly TRBD1 on 6 matching bases. The CDR3 runs to 14 residues. Trimming removed 2 bases at V and 2 bases at J, with 10 bases between. Germline V lookup: CDR1 SEHNR, CDR2 FQNEAQ (reference sequence). CDR3 sequence: CASSLRDNPYEQYF. The CDR3 region has the DNA TGTGCCAGCAGCTTACGGGACAACCCCTACGAGCAGTACTTC.

The chain uses TRBV12-5 and TRBJ1-5, with TRBD1 as a possible D gene (6 bases). The CDR3 spans 15 residues. Germline CDR1 reads LGHNT; CDR2 reads FRNRAP. V dropped 2 bases and J dropped 7 bases, with 15 bases sitting between them. The CDR3: CASGLRGTQDQPQHF. Here the CDR3 DNA reads TGTGCTAGTGGTTTGAGGGGGACCCAGGACCAGCCCCAGCATTTT.

The gene calls are TRBV9 and TRBJ2-5, with TRBD2 matching over 14 bases. J gave up 5 bases and V 5 bases, and 8 bases lay outside the gene matches. CDR1 SGDLS and CDR2 YYNGEE come from the germline V gene. This CDR3 has 16 residues. The DNA of the CDR3 is TGTGCCAGCAGTCGGGGACTAGCGGGGGTTCGGGAGACCCAGTACTTC. Translated: CASSRGLAGVRETQYF.

This clone was counted a few times. The chain uses TRBV5-4 and TRBJ2-5; 8 bases agree with TRBD1. The V gene's germline CDR1 is SGHNT and CDR2 YYREEE (reference sequence). Losses at the gene ends were 4 bases for V and 0 bases for J; bases not matched to a gene: 5. The CDR3 covers 15 residues. The CDR3: CASSVGRGHQETQYF. Written as DNA, the CDR3 is TGTGCCAGCAGCGTAGGCAGGGGGCACCAAGAGACCCAGTACTTC.

J is TRBJ1-1 and V is TRBV19; tentative D call: TRBD1 (6 bases). Trimming left V 5 bases short and J 6 bases short, with 25 bases between. Germline V gives CDR1 LNHDA, CDR2 SQIVND (reference sequence). CDR3 size: 17 residues. The DNA for the CDR3 is TGTGCCAGTAGTGGGGGGGTTAGCAGGGGCCTTACCCCTGAAGCTTTCTTT. This sequence encodes CASSGGVSRGLTPEAFF.

This chain joins TRBV13 and TRBJ2-3; no firm D call. The CDR3 is 16 amino acids. Deletions cut 1 base from V and 2 bases from J, with 13 bases between. The germline V gene encodes CDR1 PRHDT and CDR2 FYEKMQ (reference sequence). CDR3 amino acids: CASSLALSTNTDTQYF. The CDR3 nucleotides are TGTGCCAGCAGCTTAGCCCTTTCGACAAACACAGATACGCAGTATTTT.

The sample holds a few counts of this clone. J is TRBJ1-5 and V is TRBV7-2, with D perhaps matching TRBD1 (5 bases). Germline CDR1 and CDR2: SGHTA and FQGNSA. There are 14 residues in the CDR3. V lost 1 base to trimming and J lost 7 bases, with 11 bases between them. CDR3 residues: CASSLGRVGQPQHF. CDR3 DNA: TGTGCCAGCAGCTTAGGCAGGGTTGGACAGCCCCAGCATTTT.

This clone has more than one count but fewer than ten. The rearrangement uses TRBV5-6 and TRBJ2-2; 7 bases are shared with TRBD2. V shed 4 bases and J 6 bases; nucleotides not matched to a gene: 9. The CDR3 consists of 15 residues. The germline CDR1 and CDR2 sequences are SGHDT and YYEEEE. The DNA for the CDR3 is TGTGCCAGCAGCGGGGGGGTTTCGGTACCCGGGGAGCTGTTTTTT. Its protein product is CASSGGVSVPGELFF.